Presented here are 18 T cell receptor beta chains from one specimen sequenced in a study of blood T cell repertoires in COVID-19. Profiled with immunoSEQ multiplex PCR; TCRdb holds only in-frame clones, not every one. The top ten hold about 5% of the sample, which has tens of thousands of clones, roughly 84% seen once. What was sequenced was peripheral blood. These TCRs come from a woman between 55 and 75 years old with acute or convalescent COVID-19.

This clone ranks as medium-sized. The gene calls are TRBV6-1 and TRBJ1-6, with D uncertain. Germline CDR1 MNHNS, CDR2 SASEGT. Trimming shortened V by 4 bases and J by 0 bases, and 13 bases separated the two germline ends. The CDR3 totals 17 residues. CDR3 region: CASSVEQMSSYNSPLHF. The CDR3, as DNA: TGTGCCAGCAGTGTGGAACAGATGAGCTCCTATAATTCACCCCTCCACTTT.

This clone was seen a single time. The chain carries TRBV6-2 or TRBV6-3 and TRBJ1-2; 10 nucleotides align to TRBD1. The CDR3 consists of 14 residues. V lost 2 bases to trimming and J lost 4 bases; unmatched junction nucleotides: 1. Germline V lookup: CDR1 MNHEY, CDR2 SVGEGT. This chain's CDR3 is CASSYGTGAYGYTF. The CDR3 DNA reads TGTGCCAGCAGTTACGGGACAGGGGCCTATGGCTACACCTTC.

The chain links TRBV12-5 to TRBJ1-2, with D perhaps matching TRBD1 (5 bases). This CDR3 has 12 residues. Germline CDR1 and CDR2: LGHNT and FRNRAP. Deletions cut 5 bases from V and 9 bases from J, with 13 bases between. CDR3 amino acids: CASGTSGLSYTF. CDR3 nucleotides: TGTGCTAGTGGTACATCAGGGTTAAGCTACACCTTC.

The rearrangement joins TRBV12-5 to TRBJ2-7, with no clear D. V was shortened by 6 bases and J by 4 bases, with 7 bases between the two germline ends. The CDR3 runs 11 residues. CDR1 and CDR2 (germline): LGHNT, FRNRAP. The CDR3 DNA sequence: TGTGCTAGTGGATCCCTTTACGAGCAGTACTTC. This gives the protein CASGSLYEQYF.

This clone has only a few counts. CDR3 residues: CASRAIPGQGGEQYF. The CDR3 DNA reads as TGTGCCAGCAGAGCAATCCCGGGACAGGGGGGCGAGCAGTACTTC. The chain recombines TRBV2 with TRBJ2-7; 11 bases fit TRBD1. The CDR3 contains 15 residues. Germline CDR1 is SNHLY and CDR2 is FYNNEI. The ends lost 6 bases at V and 6 bases at J; junction bases unmatched: 10.

The rearrangement links TRBV5-6 to TRBJ1-2; D is possibly TRBD1 (6 bases). This CDR3 is 11 amino acids long. Germline V gene data show CDR1 as SGHDT and CDR2 as YYEEEE. With 2 bases removed from V and 9 bases from J, the gap between germline ends came to 8 bases. CDR3: CASSFTGSYTF. The CDR3 bases are TGTGCCAGCAGCTTTACAGGGAGCTACACCTTC.

The chain couples TRBV19 to TRBJ2-1; perhaps TRBD1 as D (7 bases). Germline CDR1 is LNHDA and CDR2 is SQIVND (reference sequence). The CDR3 length is 17 residues. V was pared by 4 bases and J by 4 bases, with 20 bases between. CDR3 region: CASSKSKGGQTYNEQFF. The CDR3 nucleotides are TGTGCCAGTAGTAAATCGAAGGGGGGACAGACTTACAATGAGCAGTTCTTC.

V gene TRBV19 combines with J gene TRBJ2-5; no firm D call. Trimming shortened V by 4 bases and J by 3 bases, and 12 bases separated the two germline ends. The CDR3 loop spans 14 amino acids. Germline values: CDR1 LNHDA, CDR2 SQIVND (reference sequence). CDR3 nucleotide sequence: TGTGCCAGTAGTACGGGTGGCGGAAAAGAGACCCAGTACTTC. It translates to CASSTGGGKETQYF.

The chain couples TRBV14 to TRBJ2-7, with D unresolved. Germline assignment: CDR1 SGHDN and CDR2 FVKESK. The CDR3 length is 13 residues. Trimming shortened V by 0 bases and J by 5 bases, and 8 bases separated the two germline ends. Here the CDR3 DNA reads TGTGCCAGCAGCCAAGATCTCAGGAACGAGCAGTACTTC. As protein: CASSQDLRNEQYF.

This clone was recorded once. The J gene is TRBJ2-3, the V gene TRBV6-2 or TRBV6-3; a weak D match, TRBD1 (6 bases). Trimming removed 2 bases at V and 4 bases at J, with 16 bases between. The CDR3 has 16 residues. The germline gives CDR1 MNHEY, CDR2 SVGEGT. CDR3 in amino acids: CASSYVLGAFADTQYF. DNA of the CDR3: TGTGCCAGCAGTTACGTTCTGGGGGCTTTTGCAGATACGCAGTATTTT.

The genes are TRBV6-2 or TRBV6-3 and TRBJ2-3; the match to TRBD2 covers 8 bases. CDR3 length: 17 residues. The trim removed 6 bases at V and 3 bases at J, leaving 14 bases unmatched. From germline, CDR1 is MNHEY and CDR2 SVGEGT. This CDR3 is CASSSWTSREGTDTQYF. Here the CDR3 DNA reads TGTGCCAGCAGCTCCTGGACTAGCCGCGAGGGGACAGATACGCAGTATTTT.

This clone is a singleton in its sample. The rearrangement joins TRBV5-1 to TRBJ2-3, with 9 bases matching TRBD2. Germline-derived CDR1 and CDR2 are SGHRS and YFSETQ. V shed 1 base, J shed 5 bases, and the junction held 5 bases outside the gene matches. The CDR3 sequence is 15 residues long. The CDR3 sequence is CASSLMSSGVDTQYF. In DNA form, the CDR3 reads TGCGCCAGCAGCTTGATGTCTAGCGGGGTAGATACGCAGTATTTT.

The V and J genes are TRBV11-2 and TRBJ2-7; 8 nucleotides line up with TRBD2. Germline CDR1 reads SGHAT; CDR2 reads FQNNGV. CDR3 length equals 15 residues. Trimming took 2 bases from V and 2 from J; bases not matched to a gene: 5. CDR3: CASSLIAGPTYEQYF. The CDR3 DNA reads TGTGCCAGCAGCTTAATAGCGGGGCCGACCTACGAGCAGTACTTC.

This clone was picked up a small number of times. The chain uses TRBV30 and TRBJ1-2, with 12 bases matching TRBD1. The CDR3 spans 14 residues. V was clipped by 1 base and J by 8 bases; unmatched bases: 5. Germline CDR1 reads GTSNPN; CDR2 reads SVGIG (reference sequence). The CDR3 DNA is TGTGCCTGGAGTGGGGACAGGGGGCGCAGGGGCTACACCTTC. This sequence encodes CAWSGDRGRRGYTF.

The chain recombines TRBV12-3 or TRBV12-4 with TRBJ2-7; weak D call: TRBD1 (5 bases). The CDR3 spans 13 residues. V lost 8 bases to trimming and J lost 5 bases, with 16 bases between them. The CDR3 is CASGTGIGDEQYF. CDR3 DNA: TGTGCCAGCGGCACAGGTATCGGCGACGAGCAGTACTTC.

The V call is TRBV7-2, the J call TRBJ2-1, with D possibly TRBD1 on 5 matching bases. CDR1 SGHTA and CDR2 FQGNSA come from the germline V gene. The CDR3 is made up of 14 amino acids. V shed 5 bases and J shed 5 bases, with 13 bases lying between them. CDR3 DNA: TGTGCCAGCAGCACCAGTGGGGCAGACAATGAGCAGTTCTTC. Protein: CASSTSGADNEQFF.

The J gene is TRBJ2-5, the V gene TRBV14; TRBD1 is a possible D gene (6 bases). The germline V gene has CDR1 SGHDN and CDR2 FVKESK. The length of the CDR3 is 15 residues. V lost 5 bases, J lost 5 bases, and 18 bases lay in between. CDR3 nucleotide sequence: TGTGCCAGCAGCAAACGCAGGGGTGGGGGTGAGACCCAGTACTTC. Amino acid sequence: CASSKRRGGGETQYF.

On this clone: The junction departs from the called germline gene at one end, perhaps through a read error. The chain joins TRBV11-2 to TRBJ1-5; TRBD1 agrees at 7 bases. This CDR3 spans 14 amino acids. Germline-derived CDR1 and CDR2 are SGHAT and FQNNGV. This chain's CDR3 is CASSLIRTGTEGAF. DNA of the CDR3: TGTGCCAGCAGCTTAATACGAACCGGGACAGAGGGAGCTTTT.